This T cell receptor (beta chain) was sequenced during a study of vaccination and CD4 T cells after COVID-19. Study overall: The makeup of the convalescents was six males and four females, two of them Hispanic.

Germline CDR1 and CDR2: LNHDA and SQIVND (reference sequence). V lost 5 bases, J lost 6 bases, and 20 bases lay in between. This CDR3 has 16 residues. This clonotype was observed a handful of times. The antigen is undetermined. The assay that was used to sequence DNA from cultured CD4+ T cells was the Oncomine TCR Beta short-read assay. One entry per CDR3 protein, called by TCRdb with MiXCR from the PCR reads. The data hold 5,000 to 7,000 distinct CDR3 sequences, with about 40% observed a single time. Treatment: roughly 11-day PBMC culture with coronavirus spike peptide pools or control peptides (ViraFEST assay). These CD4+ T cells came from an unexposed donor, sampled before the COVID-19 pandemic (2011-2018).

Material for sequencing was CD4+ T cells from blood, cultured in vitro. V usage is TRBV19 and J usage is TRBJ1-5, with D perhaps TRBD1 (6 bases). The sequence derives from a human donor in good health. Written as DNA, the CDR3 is TGTGCCAGTAGTCCATCACATACAGGGTCGGGTCAGCCCCAGCATTTT. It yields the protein CASSPSHTGSGQPQHF.